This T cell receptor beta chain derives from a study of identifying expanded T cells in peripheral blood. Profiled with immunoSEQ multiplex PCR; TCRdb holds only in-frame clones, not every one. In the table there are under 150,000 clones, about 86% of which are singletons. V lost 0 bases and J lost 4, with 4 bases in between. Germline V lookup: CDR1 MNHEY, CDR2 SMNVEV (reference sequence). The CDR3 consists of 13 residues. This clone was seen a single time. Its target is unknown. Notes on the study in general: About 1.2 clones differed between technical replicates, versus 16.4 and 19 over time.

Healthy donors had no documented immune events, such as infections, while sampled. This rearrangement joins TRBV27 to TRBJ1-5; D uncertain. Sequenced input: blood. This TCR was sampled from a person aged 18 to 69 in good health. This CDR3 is CASSLSRNQPQHF. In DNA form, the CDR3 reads TGTGCCAGCAGTTTATCTAGGAATCAGCCCCAGCATTTT.